These 2 T cell receptor beta chains came from one sample sequenced in a study of T-cell reconstitution after alpha-beta-depleted transplantation in children. Unique molecular identifiers featured in how the TCRbeta library was prepared. One entry per CDR3 protein results from TCRdb running MiXCR on the PCR reads. The repertoire holds around 450,000 distinct CDR3 sequences, with 15% to 20% as singletons. This specimen was PBMCs, mostly from graft donor cells, taken 360 days after TCRalphabeta/CD19-depleted stem cell transplant. The receptors here all came from a boy younger than two who had a stem cell transplant for Wiskott-Aldrich syndrome, so the T cells may come from the graft donor.

In DNA form, the CDR3 reads TGCGCCAGCAGCTTGGAAACAGAAGAAAAACTGTTTTTT. Residues: CASSLETEEKLFF. The V gene is TRBV5-1, the J gene TRBJ1-4, with D unclear. The length of the CDR3 is 13 residues. Trimming pared 0 bases from V and 8 bases from J, leaving 8 bases between. Germline CDR1 is SGHRS and CDR2 is YFSETQ.

The V and J genes are TRBV5-1 and TRBJ2-1, with 8 nucleotides matching TRBD2. Per the germline V gene, CDR1 is SGHRS and CDR2 is YFSETQ. V dropped 1 base and J dropped 4; count of bases not matched to a gene: 4. This CDR3 comprises 15 residues. The CDR3 bases are TGCGCCAGCAGCTTGAGACTAGCGCAGTACAATGAGCAGTTCTTC. Its translation: CASSLRLAQYNEQFF.